The entry below describes one T cell receptor (beta chain). This clone was counted between two and nine times. Its target antigen remains unknown. The input lacks base qualities; no much larger clone sits a single base away. Library preparation employed the immunoSEQ multiplex PCR assay. A mixture of 60 forward primers for TCR Vbeta segments and 13 reverse primers for TCR Jbeta segments was used in the multiplex PCR. The CDR3 region of rearranged TCR beta genes was amplified from genomic DNA by a multiplex PCR assay. Amplified TCR beta libraries were sequenced as 87-base-pair reads on the Illumina HiSeq System. On the authors' methods: In a later analysis, about 80 million unique TCR beta chains were counted across the approximately 620 repertoires, and roughly 11 million of these chains were shared by at least two donors. Raw reads were error-corrected and collapsed into unique sequences with a nearest-neighbor algorithm that merged closely related sequences to remove PCR and sequencing errors. Alignment of CDR3 sequences to IMGT reference sequences was used to assign V, D and J gene segments. For a sequence to be retained, at least a six-nucleotide match to both a V gene segment and a J gene segment was required. Rearrangements were classified as productive when the CDR3 lacked stop codons and remained in frame with V and J, and all other rearrangements were classified as non-productive. CDR3 was defined according to IMGT convention as the region running from the second conserved V-encoded cysteine to the conserved J-encoded phenylalanine. Sequences without an unambiguous match to a single V gene segment were excluded from the earlier analysis of several hundred of the donors. An earlier analysis of around 600 of the donors classified V segments as functional when productive rearrangements were above 56.7% and as segregating when the standard deviation between donors was above 5%. To diagnose cytomegalovirus status from the catalog of TCR beta chain sequences, a statistical classification framework was built. In a later analysis, V and J genes were assigned by comparing TCR nucleotide sequences against IMGT/GENE-DB human TR gene sequences. A later analysis assigned CDR3 sequences and most-parsimonious VDJ recombination scenarios with the TCRdist pipeline. A later analysis defined each TCR beta chain by its CDR3 amino acid sequence plus V-gene family, and excluded reads lacking a unique V-gene family. As a way to deal with suspected cross-contamination and a sequencing artifact, a later analysis dropped over 550 nucleotide sequences that were highly shared and had low generation probability. In a later analysis, a clonal expansion index was calculated for each public chain from normalized within-repertoire ranks of inferred template counts. In a later analysis, generation probabilities were computed using a VDJ recombination model fitted to out-of-frame rearrangements, and the results were checked against IGoR. Hypergeometric tests were used in a later analysis to score TCR-TCR, TCR-HLA and TCR-CMV co-occurrence, with a repertoire-size bias correction applied to the TCR pairs. In a later analysis, false discovery rates were estimated by permuting HLA or CMV assignments 20 times. In a later analysis, co-occurring TCRs were grouped using DBSCAN, and TCRdist sequence similarity was added for clustering within HLA-allele-positive subsets. Repertoires with fewer than 30,000 or more than 120,000 public chains were left out of co-occurrence clustering, as were about five repertoires with anomalous nucleotide sharing. The immuneACCESS repertoire file appears here via TCRdb, limited to in-frame rearrangements. These files lack a portion of the clones; in checked studies, under half of the deficit traces to unresolved V genes, and the cause of the others is not known. That table is the source of V, J and clone size, and D and trimming were worked out from the DNA. Here the sample has 65,000 to 80,000 clones; over 70% occur a single time. Roughly 9% of the sample goes to the ten largest clones.

The data originate from a study of cytomegalovirus exposure and HLA in healthy donors (dated by TCRdb to the late 2010s). The study in broad terms: According to an earlier analysis of a few hundred of the donors, some 180 million T cells yielded over 100 million unique TCR beta sequences and 276 Gb of sequence data. Roughly 300 gigabases of sequencing data and 91 million or so unique TCR sequences made up an early release that covered about 640 HLA-typed donors. Among the roughly 400 genotyped donors, approximately 77% belonged to the genetic ancestry cluster associated with self-reported Caucasian donors. The aim of the study was to test whether cataloging public T cell receptors could identify signatures of past pathogen exposure. Using immunosequencing, the study profiled T cell repertoires from 666 subjects and related those repertoires to cytomegalovirus serostatus. A separate validation cohort of 100 to 150 different subjects was used in addition to the roughly 670-subject first cohort. High-throughput TCR immunosequencing, statistical association of individual TCRs with disease status, and machine learning were combined to predict cytomegalovirus infection status. A later analysis re-examined previously published TCR beta repertoires from 500 to 700 donors and added high-resolution HLA genotyping to investigate patterns of TCR occurrence. The later analysis used no new phenotypic data to find candidate immune exposures, relying instead on TCR beta sequences and their occurrence across donors. An earlier analysis of 587 of the donors applied high-throughput TCR beta sequencing to assess whether each TCR beta V gene segment acted as functional or pseudogenic. Donor age, sex, ethnicity and CMV serostatus were compiled together with the repertoire data. A later genetic analysis used genome-wide SNP genotypes for 398 of the 666 donors, treating that subset as a discovery cohort. Every discovery cohort repertoire had been produced on one sequencing platform. HLA typing included class I and class II loci at four-digit resolution. Typing coverage differed by locus: A, B, C, DRB1 and DQB1 were typed in about 620-630 donors, DQA1 in approximately 520, DPA1 in roughly 590, and DPB1 in just under 490. Five DR-DQ haplotypes were handled as single units for association and clustering because linkage in the cohort was strong. Across around 400 genotyped donors of the cohort, an average of approximately 240,000 unique TCR beta nucleotide sequences per donor were sequenced, and about a sixth of those sequences were non-productive.

Overall study outcomes, separate from this receptor: Compared with the approximately 670-donor mean, donors in an Asian-associated ancestry cluster had fewer N-insertions in productive TCRs, according to a later genetic analysis. In a later genetic analysis, a missense DCLRE1C variant was associated with V-gene and J-gene trimming of TCR beta chains, and the association was replicated in an independent cohort. Compared with equally common non-associated chains, HLA-associated TCR beta chains in a later analysis were more clonally expanded and had lower generation probabilities. A later analysis associated 16,951 TCR beta sequences with specific HLA alleles at a false discovery rate of 0.05. A cluster of highly shared sequence variants was judged likely to represent a technical artifact of the sequencing pipeline. A later analysis reported that several top co-occurrence clusters appeared linked to parvovirus B19, influenza, CMV and Epstein-Barr virus. The study gave a list of 150 to 200 TCR beta chains associated with cytomegalovirus. Across donors, most TCR sequences were observed very rarely, whereas some public TCRs were present in many individuals. Only TCR beta chains were sequenced in this cohort, and the absence of alpha or paired-chain data limited detectable features. Correlated functional status among segregating V segments might reflect linkage disequilibrium, but an unknown experimental factor could not be ruled out. HLA typing was unavailable for some donors at each locus, so association tests used only the typed subset. Most CMV-associated TCR beta chains appeared to be HLA-restricted in a later analysis, and the HLA associations seemed to be driven largely by CMV exposure. A further reported finding was that TCR beta sequences accurately predicted the HLA-A and HLA-B alleles for most subjects in the first cohort. Strong co-occurrence of HLA alleles, especially DR and DQ, made assigning TCR associations to individual alleles difficult. In an earlier analysis of 587 of the donors, most TCR beta V segments were observed in productive rearrangements about 90% or about 30% of the time, broadly matching IMGT annotations. Approximately 18 rarely observed V segments, including chromosome 9 orphons, were excluded from the earlier analysis of about 500 of the donors because counts were too low. It was suggested by the authors that the approach could potentially be generalized to other disease states and immunological phenotypes. In a later analysis, TCR association rates were found to vary across HLA loci, with the most associated TCRs seen for DRB1 alleles and the fewest for HLA-C alleles. The only immune exposure information available for the cohort was CMV serostatus. Cytomegalovirus status was reported to be diagnosed by the classifier with high specificity and sensitivity in both the original and validation cohorts. Sequencing depth was assumed to be roughly uniform across donors in the presence/absence analyses, though that assumption may not hold. In vitro tests confirmed that a few of the cytomegalovirus-associated TCR beta chains recognize cytomegalovirus antigens.

The cohort was made up of approximately 670 healthy bone marrow donors. At the time of sampling, every cohort member was nominally healthy, though immune exposures that went unrecorded were likely present. The donor was CMV seropositive and belonged to the group of 250 to 350 seropositive cohort members. Each donor provided a peripheral blood sample, and peripheral blood mononuclear cells were used for TCR beta sequencing. Genomic DNA was extracted from the blood cell samples with the Qiagen DNeasy Blood Extraction Kit. The sequence derives from a man aged 40-55 years in good health and CMV-seropositive. The sequenced material came from PBMCs.

The CDR3 region reads CASSPYWGQGSDTQYF. The sequenced DNA is TGTGCCAGCAGCCCATACTGGGGGCAAGGGTCAGATACGCAGTATTTT. In this chain, TRBV7-9 is recombined with TRBJ2-3; TRBD1 is a weak D gene call, 6 bases matching. The cysteine opens and the phenylalanine closes a CDR3 of 16 amino acids. The sequence is cut down to CDR3 DNA, 48 bases in frame from base 1. At the junction V is shortened by 5 bases and J by 4 bases, with 19 bases in between. In the germline V gene (reference sequence), CDR1 corresponds to SEHNR and CDR2 to FQNEAQ.